The source of this TCR beta chain is a study of blood T cell repertoires in COVID-19. Study details: Sites in the United States, Italy and Spain provided acute and convalescent COVID-19 samples.

CDR3 length: 13 residues. Trimming left V 4 bases short and J 6 bases short, with 9 bases between. CDR1 is MGHRA and CDR2 is YSYEKL in the germline V gene. Per the study methods: Nucleated cell number was recorded as an estimate derived from reference gene primer amplification. Libraries were prepared by immunoSEQ multiplex PCR; TCRdb keeps only in-frame clonotypes and omits some of them. V, J and clone size are those of that table, while D and trimming were read from the DNA. Among about 160,000 clones listed, around 74% were seen once. Sample: peripheral blood. This chain uses TRBV4-1 with TRBJ1-4; D remains unclear. The receptor's source is an older man with acute or convalescent COVID-19. CDR3 residues: CASSPREDEKLFF. The DNA of the CDR3 is TGCGCCAGCAGCCCCCGGGAGGATGAAAAACTGTTTTTT.